This TCR beta chain derives from a study of blood T cells in healthy people across ages. The donors, all healthy, were Caucasians living in Russia, aged roughly 6 to 100. With respect to this clonotype: Its antigen is not known.

With V trimmed by 8 bases and J by 2 bases, 9 bases remained unmatched. This CDR3 spans 14 amino acids. Notes on the study in general: Fewer expanded clones and more diversity marked long-lived versus aged donors. TCR beta diversity per million T cells fell roughly linearly with age. Naive T cell percentage by flow cytometry tracked strongly with beta diversity.

The authors ran a second PCR of 7 to 11 cycles using a sample-barcoded 5' primer and a J-beta primer mix. One entry per CDR3 protein results from TCRdb running MiXCR on the 5' RACE reads. Counted here are 1 million to 1.2 million distinct CDR3 sequences, under 40% occurring once; the ten biggest clones make up around 13%. The TCR originated in a man in his late teens or twenties in good health. The genes are TRBV12-3 or TRBV12-4 and TRBJ2-7; 7 bases fit TRBD1. Material for sequencing was blood. CDR3 in DNA: TGTGCCAGCGCGTACCGACAGGGCACCTACGAGCAGTACTTC. It yields the protein CASAYRQGTYEQYF.